This TCR beta chain was identified in a study of a mutant IDH1 vaccine in newly diagnosed glioma. The time point: week 47, end of study. Vaccination used 300 ug of mutant IDH1 20-mer peptide per dose, with topical imiquimod. Each patient was administered eight vaccinations, scheduled in weeks 1, 3, 5, 7, 11, 15, 19 and 23. The ends lost 2 bases at V and 2 bases at J; junction bases unmatched: 3. The germline CDR1 and CDR2 sequences are MNHEY and SVGAGI. The CDR3 is made up of 14 amino acids. Profiled with immunoSEQ multiplex PCR; TCRdb holds only in-frame clones, not every one. The table has approximately 60,000 clones, roughly four fifths seen once. Concerning this clone: The antigen is unknown.

This chain uses TRBV6-5 with TRBJ2-7, with 7 positions matching TRBD1. Specimen: PBMCs, collected from a glioma patient whose treatment included an IDH1 peptide vaccine. This TCR came from a man younger than 40 with glioma. The CDR3 is CASSYDRAPYEQYF. The CDR3 DNA sequence: TGTGCCAGCAGTTACGACAGGGCGCCCTACGAGCAGTACTTC.